Listed here are 17 T cell receptor beta chains from one sample, sequenced in a study of blood T cell repertoires in COVID-19. Profiling relied on immunoSEQ multiplex PCR, and the TCRdb table lists in-frame clones only, not all of them. The sample has 160,000 or so clones; more than 85% are singletons. Sequences were obtained from PBMCs or T cells enriched from blood (not recorded which). These receptors were collected from a human donor with acute COVID-19. The donor label of this sample is uncertain.

This chain joins TRBV10-3 and TRBJ1-6; TRBD1 matches 9 bases. J lost 6 bases, V lost 5 bases, and 11 bases had no gene match. Germline CDR1 ENHRY, CDR2 SYGVKD. The CDR3 consists of 17 residues. DNA for the CDR3: TGTGCCATCAGTCCGGGACAGGGTTTTCCTGGTAATTCACCCCTCCACTTT. It codes for CAISPGQGFPGNSPLHF.

This chain links TRBV2 with TRBJ2-3; TRBD1 might be the D (6 bases). The CDR3 totals 13 residues. Germline-derived CDR1 and CDR2 are SNHLY and FYNNEI. The V and J ends lost 3 bases and 3 bases respectively, with 7 bases between them. The CDR3 nucleotides read TGTGCCAGCAGTGATCAGGGGACAGATACGCAGTATTTT. Protein sequence: CASSDQGTDTQYF. Filled out from reference TRBV2 and TRBJ2-3, the complete variable domain reads EPEVTQTPSHQVTQMGQEVILRCVPISNHLYFYWYRQILGQKVEFLVSFYNNEISEKSEIFDDQFSVERPDGSNFTLKIRSTKLEDSAMYFCASSDQGTDTQYFGPGTRLTVL.

The V gene is TRBV4-1, the J gene TRBJ1-2; 12 bases agree with TRBD1. CDR1 is MGHRA, CDR2 YSYEKL, per germline. The CDR3 has 18 amino acids. V lost 2 bases, J lost 8 bases, and 15 bases stayed unmatched. The CDR3: CASSQLPGTGGEMIGYTF. CDR3 DNA: TGCGCCAGCAGCCAATTGCCCGGGACAGGGGGCGAAATGATCGGCTACACCTTC.

The chain has TRBV15 and TRBJ2-6; D uncertain. CDR1 and CDR2 (germline): LNHNV, YYDKDF (reference sequence). The length of the CDR3 is 15 residues. Trimming took 2 bases from V and 2 from J, leaving 7 bases between them. The CDR3: CATSRSSTGANVLTF. DNA of the CDR3: TGTGCCACCAGCAGAAGCTCGACTGGGGCCAACGTCCTGACTTTC.

In nucleotides, the CDR3 is TGTGCCAGCAGAGTCCGGCCCCCGGGAAATGAAAAACTGTTTTTT. Protein product: CASRVRPPGNEKLFF. The chain joins TRBV6-5 to TRBJ1-4; D ambiguous. Trimming left V 6 bases short and J 5 bases short, with 16 bases between. The germline CDR1 and CDR2 sequences are MNHEY and SVGAGI. CDR3 length equals 15 residues.

The chain joins TRBV7-9 to TRBJ1-5; a weak D match, TRBD1 (5 bases). The V end lost 1 base, the J end lost 0 bases, and 16 bases lay between the germline ends. Germline-derived CDR1 and CDR2 are SEHNR and FQNEAQ (reference sequence). This CDR3 is built from 18 residues. CDR3 coding DNA: TGTGCCAGCAGCTTAGGAATAGGCGGGGCCCCTAGCAATCAGCCCCAGCATTTT. It is translated as CASSLGIGGAPSNQPQHF. Full variable domain (outside the CDR3, taken from reference TRBV7-9 and TRBJ1-5): DTGVSQNPRHKITKRGQNVTFRCDPISEHNRLYWYRQTLGQGPEFLTYFQNEAQLEKSRLLSDRFSAERPKGSFSTLEIQRTEQGDSAMYLCASSLGIGGAPSNQPQHFGDGTRLSIL.

The rearrangement joins TRBV4-2 to TRBJ1-2; maybe TRBD1 (5 bases). CDR1 is LGHNA and CDR2 is YNFKEQ in the germline V gene. Deletions cut 4 bases from V and 4 bases from J, with 16 bases between. The CDR3 length is 15 residues. CDR3 in DNA: TGTGCCAGCAGCCCAGGCCGGGGGGAGCCCTATGGCTACACCTTC. Translation gives CASSPGRGEPYGYTF.

This chain connects TRBV4-2 to TRBJ2-7, with 10 bases identical to TRBD1. V dropped 4 bases and J dropped 4; count of bases not matched to a gene: 7. The CDR3 totals 15 residues. Germline V gene data show CDR1 as LGHNA and CDR2 as YNFKEQ. The CDR3 loop is CASSPEPGQGYEQYF. DNA of the CDR3: TGTGCCAGCAGCCCCGAACCGGGACAGGGGTACGAGCAGTACTTC.

The gene calls are TRBV9 and TRBJ2-2, with D possibly TRBD1 on 6 matching bases. V was pared by 4 bases and J by 2 bases, with 15 bases between. CDR3 length: 16 residues. Germline V gene sequence: CDR1 SGDLS, CDR2 YYNGEE. The CDR3 DNA reads TGTGCCAGCAGCATATCCCGGGACACAAACACCGGGGAGCTGTTTTTT. It codes for CASSISRDTNTGELFF.

This clone has a handful of counts. This chain joins TRBV10-3 and TRBJ1-2, with TRBD1 matching 10 bases. With V trimmed by 6 bases and J by 8 bases, 9 bases remained unmatched. Germline assignment: CDR1 ENHRY and CDR2 SYGVKD. CDR3 size: 14 residues. The CDR3 reads CAIREGQGVDGYTF. The CDR3 coding sequence is TGTGCCATCAGGGAAGGACAGGGGGTTGACGGCTACACCTTC.

V usage is TRBV10-3 and J usage is TRBJ2-3, with D hard to call. V was cut by 0 bases and J by 4 bases, with 11 bases left in between. The CDR3 is 15 amino acids. Germline values: CDR1 ENHRY, CDR2 SYGVKD. CDR3 sequence: CAISESSSAADTQYF. The CDR3 DNA follows: TGTGCCATCAGTGAGTCGAGTTCCGCCGCAGATACGCAGTATTTT.

V gene TRBV6-2 or TRBV6-3 combines with J gene TRBJ2-7, with 11 bases that match TRBD2. CDR3 length: 14 residues. V was pared by 6 bases and J by 7 bases, with 8 bases of the junction left unmatched. Germline CDR1 and CDR2: MNHEY and SVGEGT. Here the CDR3 reads CASSRLAGTREQYF. CDR3 bases: TGTGCCAGCAGCAGACTAGCGGGGACCCGGGAGCAGTACTTC.

V gene TRBV6-4 combines with J gene TRBJ2-1; possible D gene TRBD1, 5 bases. The CDR3 totals 14 residues. Germline CDR1 MRHNA, CDR2 SNTAGT. V was shortened by 0 bases and J by 6 bases, with 9 bases between the two germline ends. In DNA form, the CDR3 reads TGTGCCAGCAGTGACTCGGGGCTCCTCAATGAGCAGTTCTTC. Its translation is CASSDSGLLNEQFF.

J is TRBJ1-5 and V is TRBV30; D remains unclear. V lost 0 bases and J lost 4, with 7 bases in between. The CDR3 has 13 residues. CDR1 GTSNPN and CDR2 SVGIG come from the germline V gene (reference sequence). CDR3 coding DNA: TGTGCCTGGAGTGTTACGAGAAATCAGCCCCAGCATTTT. Encoded protein: CAWSVTRNQPQHF.

The chain has TRBV21-1 and TRBJ2-7; the table gives TRBD1 as D, unverified against the DNA. TRBV21-1 is flagged as a pseudogene. CDR3 length: 16 residues. DNA of the CDR3: TGTGCCAGCAGCAAGACTCAACCGGGACAGACATACGAGCAGTACTTC. As protein: CASSKTQPGQTYEQYF.

The J gene is TRBJ1-3, the V gene TRBV6-5, with 8 bases aligning to TRBD1. Germline V lookup: CDR1 MNHEY, CDR2 SVGAGI. The CDR3 length is 15 residues. J lost 5 bases, V lost 6 bases, and 9 bases had no gene match. Here the CDR3 DNA reads TGTGCCAGCAGACCCCCGGGACAGGCCCGAAACACCATATATTTT. Protein product: CASRPPGQARNTIYF.

The chain employs TRBV24-1 and TRBJ1-5; no firm D call. This CDR3 region has 14 residues. The V end lost 5 bases, the J end lost 2 bases, and 9 bases lay between the germline ends. Looked up from germline, CDR1 is KGHDR and CDR2 is SFDVKD. This CDR3 reads CATSAGRGNQPQHF. CDR3 in DNA: TGTGCCACCAGTGCTGGGAGAGGCAATCAGCCCCAGCATTTT.